A single sample gave rise to the 8 T cell receptor beta chains below, sequenced in a study of blood T cell repertoires in COVID-19. Data came from immunoSEQ multiplex PCR; TCRdb stores just in-frame clones and leaves some out. The sample holds 70,000 or so clones, around 86% seen once. Sequencing was carried out using peripheral blood. The receptor set was obtained from a woman aged 18-35 years with acute or convalescent COVID-19.

The rearrangement uses TRBV19 and TRBJ2-7; D unresolved. The germline V and J ends were trimmed by 5 bases and 1 base, with 12 bases remaining between them. CDR3 length equals 14 residues. Germline CDR1 reads LNHDA; CDR2 reads SQIVND (reference sequence). The CDR3 sequence: CASSASRSSYEQYF. In DNA form, the CDR3 reads TGTGCCAGTAGTGCCAGCCGGAGTTCCTACGAGCAGTACTTC.

The chain links TRBV13 to TRBJ2-3; 11 nucleotides match TRBD1. The germline V gene encodes CDR1 PRHDT and CDR2 FYEKMQ (reference sequence). With V trimmed by 2 bases and J by 3 bases, 4 bases remained unmatched. The CDR3 covers 16 residues. CDR3 sequence: CASSLTGTGGTDTQYF. The CDR3 coding sequence is TGTGCCAGCAGCTTAACCGGGACAGGGGGAACAGATACGCAGTATTTT.

The chain employs TRBV28 and TRBJ1-1; 8 bases are a match to TRBD1. V lost 4 bases to trimming and J lost 2 bases; unmatched junction nucleotides: 6. Germline V CDR1 and CDR2: MDHEN, SYDVKM. The CDR3 covers 15 residues. DNA of the CDR3: TGTGCCAGCAGTTCATACAGGGGGAGAAACACTGAAGCTTTCTTT. It codes for CASSSYRGRNTEAFF.

The chain employs TRBV6-6 and TRBJ1-2, with D uncertain. The CDR3 spans 11 residues. Germline lookup yields CDR1 MNHNY and CDR2 SVGAGI (reference sequence). Trimming stripped 8 bases from V and 0 bases from J, with 4 bases between. Here the CDR3 DNA reads TGTGCCAGCTCCTCTAACTATGGCTACACCTTC. As protein: CASSSNYGYTF.

The chain has TRBV30 and TRBJ1-3; perhaps TRBD1 as D (5 bases). Trimming took off 1 base at V and 0 bases at J, with 7 bases between the two ends. The CDR3 runs 14 residues. The V gene's germline CDR1 is GTSNPN and CDR2 SVGIG (reference sequence). CDR3 in DNA: TGTGCCTGGAGTGGGGGGGGCTCTGGAAACACCATATATTTT. Protein sequence: CAWSGGGSGNTIYF.

This clone was seen a few times. This chain joins TRBV2 and TRBJ1-4, with 7 bases lining up with TRBD1. Germline V gene sequence: CDR1 SNHLY, CDR2 FYNNEI. V dropped 2 bases and J dropped 10; count of bases not matched to a gene: 4. The CDR3 is 13 amino acids. CDR3 bases: TGTGCCAGCAGTGAATCACGACAGGGAAAACTGTTTTTT. Amino acids: CASSESRQGKLFF.

The CDR3 reads CASSNDGLNEKLFF. For the CDR3, the DNA is TGTGCCAGTAGTAACGACGGACTTAATGAAAAACTGTTTTTT. The V call is TRBV19, the J call TRBJ1-4; D is uncertain. Germline loops: CDR1 LNHDA, CDR2 SQIVND (reference sequence). The CDR3 has 14 residues. V lost 4 bases to trimming and J lost 4 bases, with 10 bases between them.

This CDR3 is CNSTRADRGTEAFF. DNA of the CDR3: TGCAACTCGACCCGCGCCGATCGAGGCACTGAAGCTTTCTTT. The V call is TRBV29-1, the J call TRBJ1-1, with D unresolved. Germline assignment: CDR1 SQVTM and CDR2 ANQGSEA. CDR3 size: 14 residues.